This TCR beta chain derives from a study of T cells in Graves' hyperthyroidism and ophthalmopathy (dated by TCRdb to about 2019). For context, the study as a whole: Peripheral blood was collected at initial diagnosis, before any treatment. TCR V-J signatures able to tell the groups apart were searched for in a discovery cohort of 90 to 100 patients, of whom roughly 42 had Graves' ophthalmopathy and under 65 had stable Graves' hyperthyroidism. Prospective prediction of ophthalmopathy was tested in an independent validation cohort consisting of 18 to 20 hyperthyroidism patients and approximately 16 patients who later progressed to ophthalmopathy. For training and testing, the roughly 100 patients in the discovery cohort were randomly divided in a 7:3 ratio. The study also compared thyroid tissue and blood T-cell repertoires from roughly six Graves' hyperthyroidism patients. Once sampling was done, hyperthyroidism patients were given methimazole at a starting dose of 30 mg daily, whereas ophthalmopathy patients were given high-dose intravenous methylprednisolone. TCR Vbeta CDR3 sequencing of 130 to 150 peripheral blood samples (approximately 44 ophthalmopathy, about 75 hyperthyroidism and some 17 progressor patients) is reported in the paper. Broader findings and caveats from the paper: Ophthalmopathy was separated from stable hyperthyroidism by a 13 V-J signature model, with 87.88% sensitivity and approximately 81% specificity obtained in cross-validation and 80%/75% obtained in testing. In validation, progression to ophthalmopathy was predicted by the model with around 70% sensitivity and 72.22% specificity, a median of roughly six months before onset. No statistical method was used to fix the sample size in advance, and group allocation was not hidden from the investigators. Most expanded thyroid clonotypes (frequency above 0.001) were also detected in blood, a finding suggesting that blood repertoires may reflect thyroid immune responses.

Stable Graves' hyperthyroidism was defined as the absence of progression to ophthalmopathy over 18 months of follow-up. Hyperthyroidism patients were newly diagnosed, had a disease duration of under 2 months, and were aged 18 to 65 years. Patients with uncontrolled infections, other autoimmune diseases, pregnancy or lactation were excluded. Diagnoses were established on the basis of clinical symptoms, serum thyroxine and TRAb, thyroid ultrasound, and orbital computed tomography. PBMCs were separated from around 9.1 ml of fresh peripheral blood using Ficoll-Paque density gradient centrifugation. Total RNA was extracted with Trizol reagent, and quality was checked on an Agilent 2100 Bioanalyzer. The TCR beta CDR3 regions were amplified from the RNA transcripts. The TCR CDR3 was subjected to a first round of RT-PCR using the HTBI primer set and the Qiagen OneStep RT-PCR kit. Libraries were constructed in a second round of multiplex PCR, after which size selection and purification were performed. Libraries were sequenced paired-end with 100 bp reads on an Illumina HiSeq2000. The authors processed their data as follows. SOAPnuke was used to process the raw data, removing reads that contained adapters or uncalled bases, had a mean Phred below 15, or lacked an exact match to the constant primer or identifier. High-quality paired reads were merged with COPE v1.2.5, and unique nucleotide sequences were defined as clonotypes. MiTCR v1.1 was used to align clonotypes to the IMGT TRBV, TRBD and TRBJ reference segments. Analysis was restricted to V-J combinations with a frequency above 0.0001, which covered 98% to 99.2% of repertoires. The TCS score was defined as F50 (clonal expansion) divided by E x V (chaos), with BLOSUM62-based TCRdist calculated between CDR3 peptides within each V-J. Welch's t-statistics and random forest reduced some 510 V-J features to under 15, which were used in a naive Bayes classifier (R e1071). The public reads were reprocessed in TCRdb via fastp at Q25 and MiXCR, keeping in-frame beta chains. Each CDR3 protein appears once, grouped with its most common genes and DNA. The V and J calls and clone size are TCRdb's, not the authors'. Present in this sample are approximately 400,000 distinct CDR3 sequences, about 15% of which were seen just once. The biggest ten clones account for less than 35% of the sample.

Notes on this clonotype: The specificity of this receptor is unknown. There are no base qualities to consult, and no much larger clone falls within one base.

From the cysteine through the phenylalanine, the CDR3 covers 11 amino acids. The kept DNA is CDR3 alone, 33 bases in frame from the first base. V and J lose 0 bases and 9 bases, and a span of 3 bases separates them. The chain employs TRBV12-3 or TRBV12-4 and TRBJ2-1, with no D gene named confidently. This clonotype originated in a woman in her 30s with Graves' hyperthyroidism. Source material: blood. The encoded CDR3 is CASSLAREQFF. The DNA sequence is as follows: TGTGCCAGCAGTTTAGCGCGTGAGCAGTTCTTC.